This entry describes one T cell receptor (beta chain). Its antigen remains unknown. These data originate in a study of T cell responses to AZD1222 COVID-19 vaccine. Study-wide results and limits: In the spike-specific TCR repertoire, nearly half reportedly target unmutated variant regions.

The repertoire was sequenced with immunoSEQ multiplex PCR; TCRdb's copy has only in-frame clones and lacks some. Found here are approximately 60,000 clones, 76% of them singletons; the top ten hold 11% to 15%. Between the trimmed V and J ends, which lost 6 bases and 9 bases, there was a span of 9 bases. The CDR3 covers 12 residues. Looked up from germline, CDR1 is MGHDK and CDR2 is SYGVNS. The sample in question was peripheral blood, obtained on day 0 of AZD1222 vaccination. This sequence was found in an adult in good health. This chain links TRBV25-1 with TRBJ1-6; D is ambiguous. In DNA, the CDR3 is TGTGCCAGCAGCCACCTAAGTTCACCCCTCCACTTT. It is translated as CASSHLSSPLHF.